Shown below are 4 T cell receptor beta chains from a single sample sequenced in a study of T cells in Graves' hyperthyroidism and ophthalmopathy. From RNA transcripts, TCR beta CDR3 regions were amplified. TCR CDR3 underwent first-round RT-PCR with the HTBI primer set. TCRdb reanalysed the multiplex PCR reads using MiXCR and keeps one entry per CDR3 protein. Of hundreds of thousands of distinct CDR3 sequences in the sample, about 20% were seen once. The sample comprised blood. The receptor source for this set is a man aged 35 to 55 with Graves' ophthalmopathy.

The chain combines TRBV19 with TRBJ1-2; tentative D call: TRBD1 (6 bases). The V end was cut by 5 bases, the J end by 7 bases, with 20 bases between. Germline CDR1 and CDR2: LNHDA and SQIVND (reference sequence). This CDR3 comprises 15 residues. The CDR3 loop reads CASSASRDIVGGYTF. The CDR3 DNA is TGTGCCAGTAGTGCCTCCCGGGACATCGTAGGTGGCTACACCTTC. The entire variable domain, with the rest obtained from reference TRBV19 and TRBJ1-2, is as follows: DGGITQSPKYLFRKEGQNVTLSCEQNLNHDAMYWYRQDPGQGLRLIYYSQIVNDFQKGDIAEGYSVSREKKESFPLTVTSAQKNPTAFYLCASSASRDIVGGYTFGSGTRLTVV.

This clonotype has more than one count but fewer than ten. V is TRBV12-3 or TRBV12-4 and J is TRBJ2-6; D gene ambiguous. The CDR3 runs 17 residues. Trimming cost V 6 bases and J 0 bases, with 15 bases left between them. The CDR3 DNA sequence: TGTGCCAGCAGCCTGAATCCCCGAAACTCTGGGGCCAACGTCCTGACTTTC. This codes for CASSLNPRNSGANVLTF.

The chain joins TRBV24-1 to TRBJ2-3; 8 nucleotides match TRBD2. The germline CDR1 and CDR2 sequences are KGHDR and SFDVKD. The CDR3 length is 14 residues. After removal of 5 bases from V and 6 bases from J, the junction contained 6 bases not matched to a gene. The DNA of the CDR3 is TGTGCCACCAGTGGTAGCGGGATCCCCGATACGCAGTATTTT. It yields the protein CATSGSGIPDTQYF.

This clonotype appeared a few times. This sequence may be a read error, since a much larger clone differs from it by one base. This sequence joins TRBV28 and TRBJ1-2; D ambiguous. CDR1 and CDR2 from the germline V gene are MDHEN and SYDVKM. This CDR3 is 14 amino acids long. The CDR3 nucleotides are TGTGCCAGCAGTTTCAGCGGGGTTAACTATGGCCACACCTTC. It is translated as CASSFSGVNYGHTF.